This T cell receptor (beta chain) was observed in a study of CD8+CD57+ T cells in acquired aplastic anemia. Study-level background: The DNA of sorted CD4+ and CD8+ cells averaged around 3 ug.

This clonotype showed up just a few times. Patients who underwent sequencing had shown CD8+CD57+ cell expansion by flow cytometry. The CDR3 has 16 residues. Trimming removed 2 bases at V and 7 bases at J, with 20 bases between. Germline CDR1 LGHNA, CDR2 YSLEER. Both TCR beta VDJ combination and CDR3 sequence profiling were carried out. Genomic DNA was the template for this profiling. TCRdb re-called the reads through MiXCR, storing one row per CDR3 protein. This sample carries about 470,000 distinct CDR3 sequences, approximately 33% of them seen once, and the ten largest clones take less than 0.85%. The TCR sequence derives from a human donor with aplastic anemia. The gene calls are TRBV4-3 and TRBJ1-2, with unresolved D. Sequencing was done on a sample of sorted CD4+, CD8+, or CD8+CD57+ T cells (not recorded which) from PBMCs. Here the CDR3 reads CASSQLGLKGMSGYTF. CDR3 DNA: TGCGCCAGCAGCCAACTAGGTCTGAAGGGAATGAGTGGCTACACCTTC.